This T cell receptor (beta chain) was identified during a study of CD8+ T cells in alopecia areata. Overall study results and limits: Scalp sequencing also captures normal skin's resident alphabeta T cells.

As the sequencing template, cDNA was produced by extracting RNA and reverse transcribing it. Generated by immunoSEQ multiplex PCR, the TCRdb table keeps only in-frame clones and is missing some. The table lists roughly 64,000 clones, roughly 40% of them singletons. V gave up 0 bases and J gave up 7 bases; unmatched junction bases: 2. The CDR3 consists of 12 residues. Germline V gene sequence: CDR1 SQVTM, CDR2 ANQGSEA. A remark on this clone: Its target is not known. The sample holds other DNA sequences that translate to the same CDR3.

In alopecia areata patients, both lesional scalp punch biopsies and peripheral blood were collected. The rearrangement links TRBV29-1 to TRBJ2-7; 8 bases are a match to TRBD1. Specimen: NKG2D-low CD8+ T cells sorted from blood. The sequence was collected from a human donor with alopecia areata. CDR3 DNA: TGCAGCGTTGAAGACAGGGGGCGGGAGCAGTACTTC. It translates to CSVEDRGREQYF.